The 19 T cell receptor beta chains below were found in one sample sequenced in a study of PD-L1 blockade in urothelial cancer. The data were produced by immunoSEQ multiplex PCR, yet TCRdb's version contains in-frame clones alone and is incomplete. This table has about 72,000 clones, around four fifths appearing once. This material consisted of PBMCs, taken around atezolizumab (anti-PD-L1) treatment. The source of these receptors is a man aged 70 or older with urothelial cancer.

The V gene is TRBV7-2, the J gene TRBJ2-7; D is undetermined. Germline V gene sequence: CDR1 SGHTA, CDR2 FQGNSA. V was clipped by 1 base and J by 4 bases, with 8 bases between them. The CDR3 is 13 residues long. CDR3 nucleotide sequence: TGTGCCAGCAGCTTAGTGGCCCAATACGAGCAGTACTTC. This translates into CASSLVAQYEQYF.

The chain couples TRBV7-8 to TRBJ2-6; 9 bases agree with TRBD1. V was clipped by 3 bases and J by 0 bases; unmatched bases: 6. CDR3 length: 18 amino acids. The germline gives CDR1 SGHVS, CDR2 FQNEAQ. The CDR3 loop reads CASSFLDRGRSGANVLTF. The CDR3, as DNA: TGTGCCAGCAGCTTTCTGGACAGGGGACGCTCTGGGGCCAACGTCCTGACTTTC.

V and J are TRBV7-3 and TRBJ2-3; 7 positions agree with TRBD2. There are 15 residues in the CDR3. V shed 2 bases, J shed 0 bases, and the junction held 2 bases outside the gene matches. Per germline, CDR1 SGHTA and CDR2 FQGTGA. CDR3 region: CASSLVGGSTDTQYF. CDR3 sequence (DNA): TGTGCCAGCAGCTTAGTGGGGGGGAGCACAGATACGCAGTATTTT.

This clone appeared once. J is TRBJ2-5 and V is TRBV2; D is possibly TRBD1 (6 bases). The CDR3 sequence is 13 residues long. Germline V lookup: CDR1 SNHLY, CDR2 FYNNEI. The germline V and J ends were trimmed by 6 bases and 2 bases, with 10 bases remaining between them. The CDR3 nucleotides are TGTGCCAGCAGGGGGACACGGCAAGAGACCCAGTACTTC. Residues: CASRGTRQETQYF.

The chain combines TRBV7-2 with TRBJ2-5; tentatively, D is TRBD2 (5 bases). Germline V lookup: CDR1 SGHTA, CDR2 FQGNSA. Trimming pared 6 bases from V and 2 bases from J, leaving 16 bases between. The CDR3 spans 15 residues. This chain's CDR3 is CASSRLSEIQETQYF. CDR3 nucleotides: TGTGCCAGCAGTCGCCTTAGCGAGATTCAAGAGACCCAGTACTTC.

This clone is a singleton in its sample. The V and J genes are TRBV5-4 and TRBJ2-3; 8 positions agree with TRBD2. The germline gives CDR1 SGHNT, CDR2 YYREEE (reference sequence). V was pared by 3 bases and J by 5 bases, with 17 bases of the junction left unmatched. The CDR3 consists of 18 residues. The CDR3 spells CASSSGGSVTVGGDTQYF. The CDR3 bases are TGTGCCAGCAGCTCGGGGGGGAGTGTGACGGTGGGAGGAGATACGCAGTATTTT.

The genes are TRBV7-7 and TRBJ1-3, with D unresolved. This CDR3 has 14 amino acids. Germline CDR1 and CDR2: SSHAT and FNYEAQ (reference sequence). V shed 5 bases and J shed 4 bases, with 12 bases lying between them. CDR3 sequence: CASSQAGPGNTIYF. Written as DNA, the CDR3 is TGTGCCAGCAGCCAGGCAGGTCCGGGAAACACCATATATTTT.

The CDR3 loop reads CASSAFLGAPNYF. In DNA form, the CDR3 reads TGTGCCAGCAGCGCCTTCCTGGGGGCACCAAACTACTTC. This chain uses TRBV9 with TRBJ2-4; tentative D call: TRBD1 (6 bases). The germline gives CDR1 SGDLS, CDR2 YYNGEE. This CDR3 contains 13 residues. V dropped 3 bases and J dropped 16 bases, with 20 bases sitting between them.

V gene TRBV6-5 combines with J gene TRBJ2-7; D remains unclear. In germline, CDR1 is MNHEY, CDR2 SVGAGI. The length of the CDR3 is 13 residues. The V end was cut by 4 bases, the J end by 0 bases, with 7 bases between. In DNA form, the CDR3 reads TGTGCCAGCAGTTTCCAGTTCTCCTACGAGCAGTACTTC. This codes for CASSFQFSYEQYF.

The chain links TRBV11-2 to TRBJ2-7; weak D call: TRBD2 (6 bases). The CDR3 length is 16 residues. Trimming stripped 3 bases from V and 0 bases from J, with 15 bases between. Germline V gene data show CDR1 as SGHAT and CDR2 as FQNNGV. The CDR3 DNA reads TGTGCCAGCAGCTTGGAGAGGTTAGCGGTCTCCTACGAGCAGTACTTC. This translates into CASSLERLAVSYEQYF.

This clone was seen only once. The chain recombines TRBV2 with TRBJ1-5, with D tentatively TRBD1 (5 bases). Per the germline V gene, CDR1 is SNHLY and CDR2 is FYNNEI. CDR3 length: 16 residues. V gave up 7 bases and J gave up 0 bases, with 16 bases separating them. The CDR3 spells CASTSVLGGSNQPQHF. The DNA for the CDR3 is TGTGCCAGCACTTCCGTGTTGGGGGGTAGCAATCAGCCCCAGCATTTT. Filled out from reference TRBV2 and TRBJ1-5, the complete variable domain reads EPEVTQTPSHQVTQMGQEVILRCVPISNHLYFYWYRQILGQKVEFLVSFYNNEISEKSEIFDDQFSVERPDGSNFTLKIRSTKLEDSAMYFCASTSVLGGSNQPQHFGDGTRLSIL.

The gene calls are TRBV19 and TRBJ2-5; D remains unclear. The CDR3 is 13 amino acids. Between the trimmed V and J ends, which lost 5 bases and 9 bases, there was a span of 16 bases. Germline V gives CDR1 LNHDA, CDR2 SQIVND (reference sequence). This CDR3 reads CASSLIPAGSQYF. The CDR3 DNA is TGTGCCAGTAGTTTAATCCCTGCCGGGTCCCAGTACTTC.

This chain joins TRBV28 and TRBJ2-7; 11 bases align to TRBD1. Germline CDR1 is MDHEN and CDR2 is SYDVKM. The CDR3 sequence is 13 residues long. V lost 11 bases to trimming and J lost 4 bases; unmatched junction nucleotides: 7. The CDR3 DNA reads as TGTGCCGCTCAAGGGGACAGGGGGTACGAGCAGTACTTC. Its protein product is CAAQGDRGYEQYF.

This clone is a singleton in its sample. The chain employs TRBV5-4 and TRBJ2-1, with 7 bases matching TRBD2. The length of the CDR3 is 13 residues. CDR1 and CDR2 from the germline V gene are SGHNT and YYREEE (reference sequence). V dropped 4 bases and J dropped 11; count of bases not matched to a gene: 9. In nucleotides, the CDR3 is TGTGCCAGCAGCCCGAACCGGGACTACAAGCAGTTCTTC. Encoded protein: CASSPNRDYKQFF.

The rearrangement joins TRBV6-1 to TRBJ1-1, with TRBD1 as a possible D gene (6 bases). The germline CDR1 and CDR2 sequences are MNHNS and SASEGT. Trimming pared 4 bases from V and 0 bases from J, leaving 6 bases between. This CDR3 contains 13 residues. CDR3 in amino acids: CASSGTVNTEAFF. The CDR3 nucleotides are TGTGCCAGCAGTGGGACAGTGAACACTGAAGCTTTCTTT.

The V gene is TRBV11-3, the J gene TRBJ2-7; 7 bases align to TRBD2. Trimming took 0 bases from V and 7 from J; bases not matched to a gene: 9. Germline V gives CDR1 SGHNT, CDR2 YENEEA. The CDR3 is made up of 15 amino acids. The CDR3 region has the DNA TGTGCCAGCAGCTTAGATGGTTGGCTAGCGGAGGAGCAGTACTTC. Residues: CASSLDGWLAEEQYF.

The chain links TRBV11-1 to TRBJ2-7, with unresolved D. Trimming removed 0 bases at V and 5 bases at J, with 8 bases between. Germline-derived CDR1 and CDR2 are SGHAT and FQDESV (reference sequence). This CDR3 spans 13 amino acids. The CDR3 DNA reads as TGTGCCAGCAGCTTAGCCGTTGGCCACGAGCAGTACTTC. This sequence encodes CASSLAVGHEQYF.

The chain couples TRBV6-6 to TRBJ2-7; possible D gene TRBD1, 6 bases. Trimming pared 4 bases from V and 2 bases from J, leaving 9 bases between. Germline lookup yields CDR1 MNHNY and CDR2 SVGAGI (reference sequence). The CDR3 is made up of 13 amino acids. The CDR3 region has the DNA TGTGCCAGCAGTTTACAGGGCGCCTACGAGCAGTACTTC. Translated: CASSLQGAYEQYF.

This chain links TRBV2 with TRBJ2-4, with D possibly being TRBD2 (6 bases). There are 12 residues in the CDR3. Looked up from germline, CDR1 is SNHLY and CDR2 is FYNNEI. The V end lost 8 bases, the J end lost 8 bases, and 13 bases lay between the germline ends. The CDR3 region has the DNA TGTGCCAGCCTGTCGGGGGAGTACATTCAGTACTTC. Its translation is CASLSGEYIQYF.